These 21 T cell receptor beta chains share one sample of origin, sequenced in a study of brain T cells in children with intractable seizures. The repertoire was sequenced with immunoSEQ multiplex PCR; TCRdb's copy has only in-frame clones and lacks some. The sample has about 340,000 clones, over 90% seen once. Time point here: blood from clinic visit 5 months post-surgery; TSC patient then seizure free. Sequenced here: peripheral blood, sampled about 5 months after surgery. These TCRs come from a boy under two years old with tuberous sclerosis and intractable seizures.

CDR3 loop: CASSYETGAFGYGYTF. The CDR3 DNA reads as TGTGCCAGCAGTTACGAGACAGGGGCGTTCGGGTATGGCTACACCTTC. This chain links TRBV6-5 with TRBJ1-2, with 8 bases lining up with TRBD1. Looked up from germline, CDR1 is MNHEY and CDR2 is SVGAGI. The CDR3 length is 16 residues. V lost 2 bases, J lost 5 bases, and 10 bases stayed unmatched.

This clone appeared once. This rearrangement joins TRBV18 to TRBJ1-3; 7 bases fit TRBD1. Germline loops: CDR1 KGHSH, CDR2 LQKENI. The CDR3 is 15 amino acids. The J segment lost 7 bases and the V segment lost 4 bases, leaving 10 bases of the junction unmatched. CDR3 nucleotides: TGTGCCAGCTCACGGAACCGGGACAGCGCTAACACCATATATTTT. Encoded protein: CASSRNRDSANTIYF.

This sequence joins TRBV5-1 and TRBJ1-2; 7 nucleotides line up with TRBD1. The V and J ends lost 0 bases and 8 bases, in that order; junction bases with no gene match: 7. The CDR3 runs to 14 residues. The germline CDR1 and CDR2 sequences are SGHRS and YFSETQ. Written as DNA, the CDR3 is TGCGCCAGCAGCTTGGAGGGGGCCCGCGTCGGCTACACCTTC. This encodes CASSLEGARVGYTF.

V usage is TRBV23-1 and J usage is TRBJ1-5, with D unresolved. TRBV23-1 is recorded as an ORF, its role being uncertain. The CDR3 extends over 17 amino acids. Trimming stripped 1 base from V and 4 bases from J, with 17 bases between. DNA for the CDR3: TGCGCCAGCAGTCAATGGGGATACATAAGCCCTAATCAGCCCCAGCATTTT. Translating gives CASSQWGYISPNQPQHF.

A word on this clone: The same CDR3 is also encoded by other DNA sequences in this sample. The chain links TRBV3-1 (or the pseudogene TRBV3-2) to TRBJ1-1; D unclear. Germline assignment: CDR1 LGHDT and CDR2 YNNKEL (reference sequence). V was cut by 1 base and J by 3 bases, with 12 bases left in between. The CDR3 is 15 amino acids. The CDR3: CASSQVRSGDTEAFF. The DNA of the CDR3 is TGTGCCAGCAGCCAAGTGAGGTCCGGGGACACTGAAGCTTTCTTT.

This rearrangement joins TRBV27 to TRBJ2-4, with 7 nucleotides matching TRBD1. The CDR3 is 14 amino acids. Germline values: CDR1 MNHEY, CDR2 SMNVEV (reference sequence). After removal of 2 bases from V and 8 bases from J, the junction contained 6 bases not matched to a gene. The CDR3 nucleotides are TGTGCCAGCAGTTTAGGGGACAGCTTACACATTCAGTACTTC. It yields the protein CASSLGDSLHIQYF.

Regarding this clone: The sample contains more than one DNA sequence encoding this CDR3. The genes are TRBV6-5 and TRBJ1-2, with D perhaps TRBD1 (6 bases). Looked up from germline, CDR1 is MNHEY and CDR2 is SVGAGI. V lost 3 bases, J lost 2 bases, and 10 bases lay in between. This CDR3 is 14 amino acids long. CDR3 residues: CASSYSRGNYGYTF. CDR3 DNA sequence: TGTGCCAGCAGTTATTCGAGGGGGAACTATGGCTACACCTTC.

The rearrangement links TRBV5-4 to TRBJ2-2; D unresolved. The CDR3 sequence is 13 residues long. Trimming shortened V by 2 bases and J by 7 bases, and 9 bases separated the two germline ends. Germline loops: CDR1 SGHNT, CDR2 YYREEE (reference sequence). CDR3 DNA sequence: TGTGCCAGCAGCTTTCCCCGGGTCGGGGAGCTGTTTTTT. This translates into CASSFPRVGELFF.

This chain connects TRBV7-9 to TRBJ2-7; 7 bases map to TRBD1. J was trimmed by 5 bases and V by 4 bases; bases with no gene match: 8. The CDR3 spans 14 residues. CDR1 is SEHNR and CDR2 is FQNEAQ in the germline V gene (reference sequence). The CDR3 here is CASSSPQTGNEQYF. CDR3 bases: TGTGCCAGCAGCTCCCCTCAGACAGGGAACGAGCAGTACTTC.

CDR3 protein: CASSSKTGPMNTEAFF. The CDR3 DNA is TGTGCCAGCAGCTCAAAGACAGGACCCATGAACACTGAAGCTTTCTTT. The genes are TRBV7-8 and TRBJ1-1; maybe TRBD1 (6 bases). CDR1 and CDR2 (germline): SGHVS, FQNEAQ. CDR3 length: 16 residues. The V end was cut by 4 bases, the J end by 0 bases, with 15 bases between. The variable domain in full, with the rest retrieved from reference TRBV7-8 and TRBJ1-1, is GAGVSQSPRYKVAKRGQDVALRCDPISGHVSLFWYQQALGQGPEFLTYFQNEAQLDKSGLPSDRFFAERPEGSVSTLKIQRTQQEDSAVYLCASSSKTGPMNTEAFFGQGTRLTVV.

V usage is TRBV13 and J usage is TRBJ2-1; D call uncertain. V shed 4 bases and J shed 6 bases, with 16 bases lying between them. Germline CDR1 reads PRHDT; CDR2 reads FYEKMQ (reference sequence). This CDR3 is 15 amino acids long. The DNA of the CDR3 is TGTGCCAGCAGCTCTAGGATTTTCTTTTTCAATGAGCAGTTCTTC. Its protein product is CASSSRIFFFNEQFF.

V usage is TRBV2 and J usage is TRBJ2-7, with D unclear. This CDR3 is 11 amino acids long. The V and J ends lost 2 bases and 4 bases respectively, with 3 bases between them. Germline V gene lookup returns CDR1 SNHLY and CDR2 FYNNEI. The chain's CDR3 is CASSENYEQYF. The CDR3 DNA sequence: TGTGCCAGCAGTGAAAATTACGAGCAGTACTTC.

The gene calls are TRBV29-1 and TRBJ2-7, with TRBD1 matching over 7 bases. CDR1 SQVTM and CDR2 ANQGSEA come from the germline V gene. Trimming at V came to 4 bases and at J to 5 bases, leaving 5 bases not matched to a gene. The CDR3 contains 12 residues. CDR3 in amino acids: CSVGTGSNEQYF. Here the CDR3 DNA reads TGCAGCGTTGGGACAGGAAGCAACGAGCAGTACTTC.

The chain couples TRBV28 to TRBJ1-2; D is uncertain. This CDR3 contains 12 residues. Trimming took 5 bases from V and 5 from J, leaving 9 bases between them. CDR1 is MDHEN and CDR2 is SYDVKM in the germline V gene. This CDR3 reads CASSVNYYGYTF. DNA of the CDR3: TGTGCCAGCAGTGTAAATTATTATGGCTACACCTTC.

The rearrangement joins TRBV25-1 to TRBJ2-3, with D unresolved. The CDR3 loop spans 14 amino acids. Deletions cut 6 bases from V and 3 bases from J, with 13 bases between. Germline V gene lookup returns CDR1 MGHDK and CDR2 SYGVNS. The CDR3 DNA follows: TGTGCCAGCAGCCACGCTTTTGGGACAGATACGCAGTATTTT. It yields the protein CASSHAFGTDTQYF.

The rearrangement joins TRBV7-8 to TRBJ1-1; the D is unclear. The germline V gene encodes CDR1 SGHVS and CDR2 FQNEAQ. V lost 2 bases and J 0 bases, leaving 4 bases between the germline ends. This CDR3 is built from 13 residues. CDR3 amino acids: CASSLRMNTEAFF. CDR3 nucleotides: TGTGCCAGCAGCTTAAGGATGAACACTGAAGCTTTCTTT.

This sequence joins TRBV7-8 and TRBJ2-6, with 7 positions matching TRBD2. The germline CDR1 and CDR2 sequences are SGHVS and FQNEAQ. This CDR3 contains 16 residues. J lost 0 bases, V lost 6 bases, and 5 bases had no gene match. The CDR3: CASSAPGGSGANVLTF. The CDR3 DNA follows: TGTGCCAGCAGTGCCCCGGGGGGCTCTGGGGCCAACGTCCTGACTTTC.

The chain is built from TRBV6-5 and TRBJ2-7, with 8 bases matching TRBD1. V was clipped by 3 bases and J by 6 bases; unmatched bases: 10. There are 15 residues in the CDR3. From germline, CDR1 is MNHEY and CDR2 SVGAGI. The CDR3: CASSYLPQGASEQYF. CDR3 nucleotide sequence: TGTGCCAGCAGTTATTTGCCGCAGGGGGCTTCCGAGCAGTACTTC.

The chain uses TRBV7-2 and TRBJ2-1; tentative D call: TRBD2 (6 bases). V was pared by 3 bases and J by 7 bases, with 19 bases between. This CDR3 is 16 amino acids long. From germline, CDR1 is SGHTA and CDR2 FQGNSA. As DNA, the CDR3 is TGTGCCAGCAGCTTCTCGGGACTCCCTCGGGATAATGAGCAGTTCTTC. Amino acid sequence: CASSFSGLPRDNEQFF.

The chain uses TRBV4-1 and TRBJ2-7, with 9 bases aligning to TRBD2. Germline V gene lookup returns CDR1 MGHRA and CDR2 YSYEKL. This CDR3 region has 17 residues. After removal of 2 bases from V and 3 bases from J, the junction contained 11 bases not matched to a gene. The CDR3 spells CASSQSEREVFVYEQYF. Written as DNA, the CDR3 is TGCGCCAGCAGCCAATCGGAGCGGGAGGTTTTCGTCTACGAGCAGTACTTC.

The gene calls are TRBV5-4 and TRBJ1-4; D perhaps matches TRBD1 (5 bases). Germline CDR1 reads SGHNT; CDR2 reads YYREEE (reference sequence). Trimming cost V 2 bases and J 4 bases, with 9 bases left between them. The CDR3 has 14 amino acids. The CDR3, as DNA: TGTGCCAGCAGCTTAGACAGCGATAATGAAAAACTGTTTTTT. Amino acid sequence: CASSLDSDNEKLFF.